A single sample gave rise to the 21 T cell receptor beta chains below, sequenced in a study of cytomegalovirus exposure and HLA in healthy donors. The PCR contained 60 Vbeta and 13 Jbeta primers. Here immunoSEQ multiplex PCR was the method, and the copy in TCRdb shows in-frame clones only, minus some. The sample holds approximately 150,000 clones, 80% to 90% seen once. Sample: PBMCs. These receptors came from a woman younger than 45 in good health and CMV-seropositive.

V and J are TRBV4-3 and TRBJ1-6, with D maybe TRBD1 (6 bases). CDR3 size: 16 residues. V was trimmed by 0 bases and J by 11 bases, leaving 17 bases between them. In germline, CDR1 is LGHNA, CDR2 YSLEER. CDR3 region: CASSQDRSSRGTPLHF. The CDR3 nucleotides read TGCGCCAGCAGCCAAGATAGGAGTTCCAGGGGAACACCCCTCCACTTT.

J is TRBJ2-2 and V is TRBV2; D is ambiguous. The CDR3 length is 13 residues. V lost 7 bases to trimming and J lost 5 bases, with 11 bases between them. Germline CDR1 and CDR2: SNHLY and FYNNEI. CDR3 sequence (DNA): TGTGCCAGCACCCAGGTCCTTACCGGGGAGCTGTTTTTT. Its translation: CASTQVLTGELFF.

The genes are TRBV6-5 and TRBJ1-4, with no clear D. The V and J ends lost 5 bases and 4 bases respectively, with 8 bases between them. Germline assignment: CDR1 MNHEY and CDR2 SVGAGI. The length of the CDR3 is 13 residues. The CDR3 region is CASSPNSNEKLFF. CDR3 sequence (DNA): TGTGCCAGCAGTCCCAACAGTAATGAAAAACTGTTTTTT.

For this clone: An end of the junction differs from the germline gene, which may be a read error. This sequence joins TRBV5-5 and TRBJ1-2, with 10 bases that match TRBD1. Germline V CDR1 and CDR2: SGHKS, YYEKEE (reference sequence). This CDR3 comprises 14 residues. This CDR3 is CASSLGQGIYGYTF. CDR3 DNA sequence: TGTGCCAGCAGTTTGGGACAGGGGATCTATGGCTACACCTTC.

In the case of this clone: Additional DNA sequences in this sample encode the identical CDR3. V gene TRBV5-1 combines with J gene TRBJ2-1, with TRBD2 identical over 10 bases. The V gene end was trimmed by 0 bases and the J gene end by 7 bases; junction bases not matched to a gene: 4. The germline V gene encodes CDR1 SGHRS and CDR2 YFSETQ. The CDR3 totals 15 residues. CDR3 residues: CASSLASGGINEQFF. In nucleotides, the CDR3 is TGCGCCAGCAGCTTGGCTAGCGGGGGAATTAATGAGCAGTTCTTC.

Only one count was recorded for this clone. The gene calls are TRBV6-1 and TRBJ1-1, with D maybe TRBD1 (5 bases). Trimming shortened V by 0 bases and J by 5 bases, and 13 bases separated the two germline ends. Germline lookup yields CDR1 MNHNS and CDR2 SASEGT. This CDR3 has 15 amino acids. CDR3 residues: CASSEAAGLYTEAFF. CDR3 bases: TGTGCCAGCAGTGAAGCCGCAGGGCTGTATACTGAAGCTTTCTTT.

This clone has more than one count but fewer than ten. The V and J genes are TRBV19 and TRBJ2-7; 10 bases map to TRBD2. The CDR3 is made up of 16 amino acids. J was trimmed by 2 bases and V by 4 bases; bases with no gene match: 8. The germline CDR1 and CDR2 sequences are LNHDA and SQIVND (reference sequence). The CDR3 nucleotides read TGTGCCAGTAGTACCCCAGGACTAGCGGTAACCTACGAGCAGTACTTC. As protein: CASSTPGLAVTYEQYF.

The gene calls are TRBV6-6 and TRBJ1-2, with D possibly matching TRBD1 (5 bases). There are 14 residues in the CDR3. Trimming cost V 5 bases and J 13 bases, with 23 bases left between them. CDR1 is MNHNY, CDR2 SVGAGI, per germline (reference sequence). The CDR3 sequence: CASSPSSGGLFSTF. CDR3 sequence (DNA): TGTGCCAGCAGTCCTAGTTCGGGGGGACTCTTTTCCACCTTC.

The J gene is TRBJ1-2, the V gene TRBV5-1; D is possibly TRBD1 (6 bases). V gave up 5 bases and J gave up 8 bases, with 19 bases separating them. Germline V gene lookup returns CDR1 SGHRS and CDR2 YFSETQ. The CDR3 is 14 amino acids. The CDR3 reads CASRSDPGAQGYTF. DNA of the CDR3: TGCGCCAGCAGATCGGACCCAGGGGCGCAGGGCTACACCTTC. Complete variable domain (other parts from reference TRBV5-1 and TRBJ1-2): KAGVTQTPRYLIKTRGQQVTLSCSPISGHRSVSWYQQTPGQGLQFLFEYFSETQRNKGNFPGRFSGRQFSNSRSEMNVSTLELGDSALYLCASRSDPGAQGYTFGSGTRLTVV.

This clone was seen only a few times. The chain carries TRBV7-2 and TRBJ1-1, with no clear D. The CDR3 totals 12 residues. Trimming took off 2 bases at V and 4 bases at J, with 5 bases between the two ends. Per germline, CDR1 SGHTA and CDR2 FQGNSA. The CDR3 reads CASSLRPTEAFF. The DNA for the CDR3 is TGTGCCAGCAGCTTACGTCCCACTGAAGCTTTCTTT. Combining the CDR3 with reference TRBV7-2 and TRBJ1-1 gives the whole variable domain GAGVSQSPSNKVTEKGKDVELRCDPISGHTALYWYRQSLGQGLEFLIYFQGNSAPDKSGLPSDRFSAERTGGSVSTLTIQRTQQEDSAVYLCASSLRPTEAFFGQGTRLTVV.

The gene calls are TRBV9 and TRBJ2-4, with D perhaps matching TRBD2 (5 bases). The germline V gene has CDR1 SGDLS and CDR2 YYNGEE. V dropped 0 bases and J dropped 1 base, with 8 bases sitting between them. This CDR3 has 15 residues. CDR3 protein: CASSVGGSAKNIQYF. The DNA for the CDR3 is TGTGCCAGCAGCGTAGGCGGGTCCGCCAAAAACATTCAGTACTTC.

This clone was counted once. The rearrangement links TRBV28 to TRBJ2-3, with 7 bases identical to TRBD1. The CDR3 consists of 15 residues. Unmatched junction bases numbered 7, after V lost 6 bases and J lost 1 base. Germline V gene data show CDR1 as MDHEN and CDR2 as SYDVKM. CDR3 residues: CASRNDRARTDTQYF. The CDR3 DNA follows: TGTGCCAGCAGGAATGACAGGGCTCGCACAGATACGCAGTATTTT.

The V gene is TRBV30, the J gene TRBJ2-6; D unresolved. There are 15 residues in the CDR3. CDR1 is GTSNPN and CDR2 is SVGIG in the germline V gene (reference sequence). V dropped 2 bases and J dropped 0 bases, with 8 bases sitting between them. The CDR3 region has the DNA TGTGCCTGGAGTTCCCTAGTCTCTGGGGCCAACGTCCTGACTTTC. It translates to CAWSSLVSGANVLTF. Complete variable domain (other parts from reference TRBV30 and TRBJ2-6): SQTIHQWPATLVQPVGSPLSLECTVEGTSNPNLYWYRQAAGRGLQLLFYSVGIGQISSEVPQNLSASRPQDRQFILSSKKLLLSDSGFYLCAWSSLVSGANVLTFGAGSRLTVL.

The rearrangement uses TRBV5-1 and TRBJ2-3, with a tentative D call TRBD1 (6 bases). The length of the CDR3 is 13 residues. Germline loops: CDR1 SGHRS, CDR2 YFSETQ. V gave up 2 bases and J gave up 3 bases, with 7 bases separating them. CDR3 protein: CASSFTGTDTQYF. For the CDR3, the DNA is TGCGCCAGCAGCTTTACAGGGACAGATACGCAGTATTTT.

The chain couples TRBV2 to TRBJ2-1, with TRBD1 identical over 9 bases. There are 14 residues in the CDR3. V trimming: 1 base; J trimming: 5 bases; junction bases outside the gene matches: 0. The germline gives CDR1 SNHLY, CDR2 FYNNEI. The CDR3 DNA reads TGTGCCAGCAGTGAAGGGGACAGGGACAATGAGCAGTTCTTC. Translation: CASSEGDRDNEQFF.

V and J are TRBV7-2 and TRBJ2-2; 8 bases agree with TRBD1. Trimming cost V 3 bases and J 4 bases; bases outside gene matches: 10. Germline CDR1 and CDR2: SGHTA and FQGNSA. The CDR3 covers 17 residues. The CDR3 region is CASSFNDRGRATGELFF. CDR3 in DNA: TGTGCCAGCAGCTTCAATGACAGGGGCAGAGCCACCGGGGAGCTGTTTTTT.

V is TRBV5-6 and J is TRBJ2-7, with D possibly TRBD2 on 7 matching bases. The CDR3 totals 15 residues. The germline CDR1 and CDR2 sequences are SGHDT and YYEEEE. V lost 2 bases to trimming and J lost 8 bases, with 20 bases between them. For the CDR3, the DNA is TGTGCCAGCAGCTTACCGGGGGGCCGCGGTATTAAGCAGTACTTC. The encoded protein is CASSLPGGRGIKQYF.

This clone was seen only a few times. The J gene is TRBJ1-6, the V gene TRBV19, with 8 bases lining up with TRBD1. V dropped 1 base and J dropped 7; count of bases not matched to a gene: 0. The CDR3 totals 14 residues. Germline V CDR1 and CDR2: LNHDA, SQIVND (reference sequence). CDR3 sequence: CASSIGQGNSPLHF. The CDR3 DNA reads TGTGCCAGTAGTATAGGACAGGGGAATTCACCCCTCCACTTT.

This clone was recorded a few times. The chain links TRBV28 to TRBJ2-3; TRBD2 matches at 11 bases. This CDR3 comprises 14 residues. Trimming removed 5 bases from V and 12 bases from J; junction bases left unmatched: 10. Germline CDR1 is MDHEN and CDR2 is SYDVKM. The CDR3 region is CASSAYRGLAGQYF. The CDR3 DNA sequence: TGTGCCAGCAGTGCCTACCGAGGACTAGCGGGCCAGTATTTT.

The CDR3 nucleotides read TGTGCCAGCAGCATGGGACAGGGGGGCAGGTCACCCCTCCACTTT. Encoded protein: CASSMGQGGRSPLHF. The chain uses TRBV7-2 and TRBJ1-6, with TRBD1 matching 11 bases. Germline CDR1 is SGHTA and CDR2 is FQGNSA. The CDR3 covers 15 residues. Germline trimming cut 5 bases from V and 10 bases from J; bases unmatched to any gene: 7.

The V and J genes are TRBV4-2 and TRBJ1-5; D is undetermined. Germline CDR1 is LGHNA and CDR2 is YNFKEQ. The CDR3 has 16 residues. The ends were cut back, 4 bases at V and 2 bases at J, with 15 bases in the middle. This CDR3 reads CASSPSPVRGNQPQHF. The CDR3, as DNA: TGTGCCAGCAGCCCTAGTCCGGTTCGCGGCAATCAGCCCCAGCATTTT.